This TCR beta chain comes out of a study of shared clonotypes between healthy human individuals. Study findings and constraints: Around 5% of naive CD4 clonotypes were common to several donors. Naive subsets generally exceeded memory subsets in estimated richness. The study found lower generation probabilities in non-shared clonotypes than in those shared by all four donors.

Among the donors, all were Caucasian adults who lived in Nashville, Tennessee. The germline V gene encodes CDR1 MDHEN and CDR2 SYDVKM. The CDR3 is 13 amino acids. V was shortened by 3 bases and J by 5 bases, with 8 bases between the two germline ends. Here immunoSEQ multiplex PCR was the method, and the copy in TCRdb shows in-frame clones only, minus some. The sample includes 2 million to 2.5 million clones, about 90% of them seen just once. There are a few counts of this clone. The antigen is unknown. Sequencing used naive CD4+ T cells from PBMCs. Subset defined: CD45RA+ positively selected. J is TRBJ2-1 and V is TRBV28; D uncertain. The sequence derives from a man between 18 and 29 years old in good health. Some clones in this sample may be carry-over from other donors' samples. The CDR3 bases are TGTGCCAGCAGTTTCGGGCAGGACAATGAGCAGTTCTTC. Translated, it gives CASSFGQDNEQFF.